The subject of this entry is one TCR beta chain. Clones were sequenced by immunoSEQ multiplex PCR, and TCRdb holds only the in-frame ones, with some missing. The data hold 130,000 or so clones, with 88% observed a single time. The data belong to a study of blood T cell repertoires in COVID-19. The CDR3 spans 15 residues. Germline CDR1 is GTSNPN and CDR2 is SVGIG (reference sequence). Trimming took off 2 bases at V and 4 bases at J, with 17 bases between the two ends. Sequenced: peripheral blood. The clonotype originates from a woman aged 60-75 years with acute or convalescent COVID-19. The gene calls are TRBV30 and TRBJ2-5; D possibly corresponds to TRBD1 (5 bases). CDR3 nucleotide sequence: TGTGCCTGGAGTATACAGGTGACAATATCAGAGACCCAGTACTTC. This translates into CAWSIQVTISETQYF.